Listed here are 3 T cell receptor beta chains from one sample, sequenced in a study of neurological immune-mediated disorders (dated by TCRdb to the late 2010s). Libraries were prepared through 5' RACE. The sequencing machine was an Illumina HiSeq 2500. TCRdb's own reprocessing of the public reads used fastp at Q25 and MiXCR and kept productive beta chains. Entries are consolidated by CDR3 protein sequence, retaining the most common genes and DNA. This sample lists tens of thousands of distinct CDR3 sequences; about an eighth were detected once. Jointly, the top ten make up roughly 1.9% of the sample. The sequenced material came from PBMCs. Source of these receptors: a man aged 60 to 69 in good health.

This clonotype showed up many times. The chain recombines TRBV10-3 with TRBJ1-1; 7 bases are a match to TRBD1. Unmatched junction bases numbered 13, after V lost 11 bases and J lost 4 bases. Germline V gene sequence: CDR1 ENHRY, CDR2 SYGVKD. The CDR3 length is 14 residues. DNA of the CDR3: TGTGCCGTCGGTACAGGGGAGAGTTCCACTGAAGCTTTCTTT. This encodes CAVGTGESSTEAFF.

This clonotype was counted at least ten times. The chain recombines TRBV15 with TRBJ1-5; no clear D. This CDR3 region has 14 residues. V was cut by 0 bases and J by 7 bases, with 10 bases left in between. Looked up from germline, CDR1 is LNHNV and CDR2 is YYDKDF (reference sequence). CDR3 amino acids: CATSREYRGQPQHF. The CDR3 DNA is TGTGCCACCAGCAGAGAGTATCGTGGACAGCCCCAGCATTTT.

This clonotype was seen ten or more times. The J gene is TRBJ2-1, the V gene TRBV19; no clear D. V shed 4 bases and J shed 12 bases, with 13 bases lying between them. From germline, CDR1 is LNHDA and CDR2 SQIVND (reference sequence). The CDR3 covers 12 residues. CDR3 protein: CASSTDSRVQFF. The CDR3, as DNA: TGTGCCAGTAGTACAGACTCTCGGGTGCAGTTCTTC.